These 32 T cell receptor beta chains originate from one sample sequenced in a study of blood T cell repertoires in COVID-19. TCRdb's table, derived via immunoSEQ multiplex PCR, lists solely in-frame clones and lacks some. The data show about 300,000 clones, with under 90% seen just once and about 9.4% held by the top ten. Material: PBMCs or T cells enriched from blood (not recorded which). Source of these receptors: a woman aged 18-29 years who had recovered from COVID-19.

The CDR3 reads CASTDTGELFF. DNA for the CDR3: TGTGCCAGCACAGATACCGGGGAGCTGTTTTTT. The V and J genes are TRBV11-2 and TRBJ2-2, with D hard to call. This CDR3 has 11 amino acids. V was shortened by 7 bases and J by 5 bases, with 5 bases between the two germline ends. Germline V gene lookup returns CDR1 SGHAT and CDR2 FQNNGV.

The gene calls are TRBV10-1 and TRBJ1-1; no firm D call. V was shortened by 8 bases and J by 7 bases, with 14 bases between the two germline ends. Germline V CDR1 and CDR2: WNHNN, SYGVQD (reference sequence). This CDR3 contains 12 residues. CDR3 in DNA: TGCGCCAGCCGAGAGGGTAGGCTTGAAGCTTTCTTT. Residues: CASREGRLEAFF.

This sequence joins TRBV21-1 and TRBJ2-5; the tabulated D call, TRBD1, remains unverified against the DNA. TRBV21-1 is a known pseudogene. The length of the CDR3 is 15 residues. This chain's CDR3 is CASSKLRPGQETQYF. CDR3 coding DNA: TGTGCCAGCAGCAAACTTCGCCCAGGACAAGAGACCCAGTACTTC.

The V and J genes are TRBV23-1 and TRBJ2-5, with a possible D match to TRBD2 (5 bases). TRBV23-1 is labeled an ORF, and its function is uncertain. The V end was cut by 7 bases, the J end by 5 bases, with 20 bases between. The CDR3 covers 15 residues. Here the CDR3 DNA reads TGCGCCAGCATGCAGAGGGCGGGTTCATGGGAGACCCAGTACTTC. Its translation is CASMQRAGSWETQYF.

The rearrangement links TRBV9 to TRBJ1-2; weak D call: TRBD1 (6 bases). The V and J ends lost 4 bases and 6 bases respectively, with 16 bases between them. Germline assignment: CDR1 SGDLS and CDR2 YYNGEE. The CDR3 is made up of 14 amino acids. The CDR3 here is CASSSRGRLDGYTF. The CDR3, as DNA: TGTGCCAGCAGCTCCAGGGGCCGTTTGGATGGCTACACCTTC. The full variable domain, in which reference TRBV9 and TRBJ1-2 provide the parts outside the CDR3, is DSGVTQTPKHLITATGQRVTLRCSPRSGDLSVYWYQQSLDQGLQFLIQYYNGEERAKGNILERFSAQQFPDLHSELNLSSLELGDSALYFCASSSRGRLDGYTFGSGTRLTVV.

The chain combines TRBV19 with TRBJ1-2; 7 nucleotides line up with TRBD1. The germline V gene has CDR1 LNHDA and CDR2 SQIVND (reference sequence). The V and J ends lost 5 bases and 8 bases, in that order; junction bases with no gene match: 17. This CDR3 spans 16 amino acids. The CDR3 coding sequence is TGTGCCAGTAGTCAATTACGACAGGGCCATCAGCCAGGCTACACCTTC. Translation: CASSQLRQGHQPGYTF.

The chain combines TRBV5-4 with TRBJ2-1, with TRBD2 as a possible D gene (6 bases). Germline CDR1 SGHNT, CDR2 YYREEE (reference sequence). Trimming pared 2 bases from V and 0 bases from J, leaving 9 bases between. There are 15 residues in the CDR3. Here the CDR3 reads CASSLTGDSYNEQFF. The CDR3 coding sequence is TGTGCCAGCAGCTTAACGGGGGACTCCTACAATGAGCAGTTCTTC.

This rearrangement joins TRBV5-1 to TRBJ2-5; a weak D match, TRBD2 (5 bases). The CDR3 length is 15 residues. Between the trimmed V and J ends, which lost 0 bases and 3 bases, there was a span of 12 bases. The germline gives CDR1 SGHRS, CDR2 YFSETQ. As DNA, the CDR3 is TGCGCCAGCAGCTTGGCCGGGGTGGCAGAAGAGACCCAGTACTTC. This gives the protein CASSLAGVAEETQYF.

The J gene is TRBJ1-2, the V gene TRBV7-8; 10 bases align to TRBD1. This CDR3 contains 13 residues. From germline, CDR1 is SGHVS and CDR2 FQNEAQ. The V and J ends lost 5 bases and 8 bases, in that order; junction bases with no gene match: 5. The CDR3 reads CASSRQGAEGYTF. The CDR3 nucleotides are TGTGCCAGCAGCAGACAGGGGGCCGAAGGCTACACCTTC.

V gene TRBV3-1 (or the pseudogene TRBV3-2) combines with J gene TRBJ2-3; 8 bases fit TRBD1. The ends lost 2 bases at V and 6 bases at J; junction bases unmatched: 10. Germline CDR1 and CDR2: LGHDT and YNNKEL (reference sequence). The CDR3 covers 16 residues. The CDR3 reads CASSQPRTGRGDTQYF. CDR3 in DNA: TGTGCCAGCAGCCAACCCAGGACAGGGAGAGGGGATACGCAGTATTTT.

The chain combines TRBV7-9 with TRBJ2-2, with D unclear. V lost 2 bases and J lost 7, with 14 bases in between. There are 15 residues in the CDR3. Germline V gives CDR1 SEHNR, CDR2 FQNEAQ (reference sequence). CDR3 sequence reads: CASSLRYVRHGELFF. CDR3 coding DNA: TGTGCCAGCAGCTTACGCTATGTCCGCCACGGGGAGCTGTTTTTT.

The chain carries TRBV5-6 and TRBJ1-1, with no clear D. The ends were cut back, 4 bases at V and 11 bases at J, with 15 bases in the middle. Germline CDR1 and CDR2: SGHDT and YYEEEE. The CDR3 has 12 amino acids. The CDR3 is CASSAPRIRAFF. The CDR3 DNA follows: TGTGCCAGCAGCGCCCCTCGTATTCGGGCTTTCTTT. Supplemented by reference TRBV5-6 and TRBJ1-1, the full variable domain reads DAGVTQSPTHLIKTRGQQVTLRCSPKSGHDTVSWYQQALGQGPQFIFQYYEEEERQRGNFPDRFSGHQFPNYSSELNVNALLLGDSALYLCASSAPRIRAFFGQGTRLTVV.

About this clone itself: A junction boundary mismatches the germline segment, possibly from a read error. The chain joins TRBV4-2 to TRBJ2-7; 7 nucleotides match TRBD2. This CDR3 comprises 12 residues. The germline V gene encodes CDR1 LGHNA and CDR2 YNFKEQ. The CDR3, as DNA: TGTGCCAGCAGCCCCCCCGGGAGGCCCCCACACTTC. Amino acids: CASSPPGRPPHF.

This clone was picked up one time. V usage is TRBV19 and J usage is TRBJ2-2; TRBD1 aligns across 11 bases. Germline CDR1 and CDR2: LNHDA and SQIVND (reference sequence). This CDR3 has 19 amino acids. V trimming: 4 bases; J trimming: 6 bases; junction bases outside the gene matches: 16. Here the CDR3 reads CASSRWRTGGYLVAGELFF. In nucleotides, the CDR3 is TGTGCCAGTAGTAGGTGGCGGACAGGGGGCTATTTGGTAGCCGGGGAGCTGTTTTTT.

The chain is built from TRBV11-2 and TRBJ1-3; the D gene is possibly TRBD1 (6 bases). The CDR3 runs to 14 residues. The germline V gene has CDR1 SGHAT and CDR2 FQNNGV. V was shortened by 5 bases and J by 0 bases, with 8 bases between the two germline ends. The CDR3 DNA follows: TGTGCCAGCAGCCCAGGGGTCTCTGGAAACACCATATATTTT. Protein product: CASSPGVSGNTIYF.

This rearrangement joins TRBV2 to TRBJ1-1, with D perhaps TRBD1 (6 bases). The CDR3 covers 12 residues. The germline gives CDR1 SNHLY, CDR2 FYNNEI. V was clipped by 9 bases and J by 1 base, with 9 bases between them. CDR3 DNA sequence: TGTGCCAGTCTACAGGGGAACACTGAAGCTTTCTTT. Translating it yields CASLQGNTEAFF.

The chain employs TRBV5-5 and TRBJ2-1; 12 bases match TRBD2. Germline V gene lookup returns CDR1 SGHKS and CDR2 YYEKEE (reference sequence). This CDR3 is 19 amino acids long. The J segment lost 4 bases and the V segment lost 2 bases, leaving 13 bases of the junction unmatched. CDR3 sequence reads: CASSFRSLAGGWGYNEQFF. DNA for the CDR3: TGTGCCAGCAGCTTTAGATCGCTAGCGGGAGGGTGGGGATACAATGAGCAGTTCTTC. Using reference TRBV5-5 and TRBJ2-1 for the parts outside the CDR3, the full variable domain is DAGVTQSPTHLIKTRGQQVTLRCSPISGHKSVSWYQQVLGQGPQFIFQYYEKEERGRGNFPDRFSARQFPNYSSELNVNALLLGDSALYLCASSFRSLAGGWGYNEQFFGPGTRLTVL.

This clone appeared a single time. The V and J genes are TRBV29-1 and TRBJ1-2; tentative D call: TRBD1 (5 bases). Trimming removed 6 bases at V and 1 base at J, with 15 bases between. The length of the CDR3 is 14 residues. Germline CDR1 SQVTM, CDR2 ANQGSEA. Written as DNA, the CDR3 is TGCAGCGTCAGGCGGGACGTTGTTAACTATGGCTACACCTTC. Its translation: CSVRRDVVNYGYTF. Looking up the rest from reference TRBV29-1 and TRBJ1-2 gives the full variable domain: SAVISQKPSRDICQRGTSLTIQCQVDSQVTMMFWYRQQPGQSLTLIATANQGSEATYESGFVIDKFPISRPNLTFSTLTVSNMSPEDSSIYLCSVRRDVVNYGYTFGSGTRLTVV.

The rearrangement links TRBV6-5 to TRBJ2-2; 9 bases are a match to TRBD1. This CDR3 comprises 16 residues. V was pared by 4 bases and J by 6 bases, with 9 bases of the junction left unmatched. CDR1 is MNHEY and CDR2 is SVGAGI in the germline V gene. CDR3 sequence: CASSSSTGGRAGELFF. The CDR3 DNA reads TGTGCCAGCAGTTCAAGTACAGGGGGCCGGGCCGGGGAGCTGTTTTTT.

This clone was observed a few times. The chain is built from TRBV18 and TRBJ1-3; tentatively, D is TRBD1 (5 bases). The V gene's germline CDR1 is KGHSH and CDR2 LQKENI. Trimming shortened V by 3 bases and J by 0 bases, and 15 bases separated the two germline ends. This CDR3 is 17 amino acids long. CDR3 residues: CASSPRQTSFSGNTIYF. CDR3 DNA: TGTGCCAGCTCACCTCGACAGACCTCATTCTCTGGAAACACCATATATTTT.

V gene TRBV2 combines with J gene TRBJ2-3, with 14 positions matching TRBD2. In germline, CDR1 is SNHLY, CDR2 FYNNEI. The CDR3 sequence is 16 residues long. Unmatched junction bases numbered 1, after V lost 4 bases and J lost 1 base. The CDR3 nucleotides read TGTGCCAGCAGTGGGGGACTAGCGGGGGGCACAGATACGCAGTATTTT. Protein product: CASSGGLAGGTDTQYF.

This chain joins TRBV12-5 and TRBJ1-5, with 10 bases matching TRBD1. CDR3 length equals 15 residues. Per germline, CDR1 LGHNT and CDR2 FRNRAP. V trimming: 4 bases; J trimming: 4 bases; junction bases outside the gene matches: 4. The CDR3 DNA reads TGTGCTAGTGGTTGGGACAGGGGCTGGAATCAGCCCCAGCATTTT. This encodes CASGWDRGWNQPQHF. The complete variable domain, with remaining parts taken from reference TRBV12-5 and TRBJ1-5, reads DARVTQTPRHKVTEMGQEVTMRCQPILGHNTVFWYRQTMMQGLELLAYFRNRAPLDDSGMPKDRFSAEMPDATLATLKIQPSEPRDSAVYFCASGWDRGWNQPQHFGDGTRLSIL.

This clone has more than one count but fewer than ten. The CDR3 DNA reads as TGTGCCATCAGTGAAGGGCCGAAGGAGGATCAGCCCCAGCATTTT. Translated, it gives CAISEGPKEDQPQHF. This chain links TRBV10-3 with TRBJ1-5; D call uncertain. The length of the CDR3 is 15 residues. Trimming took 3 bases from V and 5 from J, leaving 14 bases between them. CDR1 is ENHRY, CDR2 SYGVKD, per germline.

This chain uses TRBV10-3 with TRBJ1-5; 7 positions match TRBD1. Germline CDR1 reads ENHRY; CDR2 reads SYGVKD. V dropped 6 bases and J dropped 0; count of bases not matched to a gene: 5. The CDR3 has 15 residues. The CDR3 here is CAISSGQASNQPQHF. DNA for the CDR3: TGTGCCATCAGCTCCGGACAGGCTAGCAATCAGCCCCAGCATTTT.

The chain couples TRBV27 to TRBJ1-5; 7 bases align to TRBD1. Trimming cost V 7 bases and J 5 bases; bases outside gene matches: 11. There are 15 residues in the CDR3. CDR1 is MNHEY, CDR2 SMNVEV, per germline (reference sequence). CDR3 amino acids: CASTESGGGYQPQHF. The DNA for the CDR3 is TGTGCCAGCACCGAATCAGGGGGAGGATATCAGCCCCAGCATTTT.

This chain joins TRBV28 and TRBJ1-2, with 7 bases fitting TRBD1. The J segment lost 5 bases and the V segment lost 6 bases, leaving 15 bases of the junction unmatched. Germline CDR1 MDHEN, CDR2 SYDVKM. The length of the CDR3 is 16 residues. The CDR3 here is CASSQLLAGQQYGYTF. In DNA, the CDR3 is TGTGCCAGCAGCCAACTCCTGGCGGGACAGCAATATGGCTACACCTTC.

The chain recombines TRBV15 with TRBJ1-1; TRBD1 matches at 7 bases. Germline V gives CDR1 LNHNV, CDR2 YYDKDF (reference sequence). The V and J ends lost 4 bases and 3 bases, in that order; junction bases with no gene match: 5. This CDR3 spans 14 amino acids. The CDR3 DNA follows: TGTGCCACCAGCAACAGGGGCGTATACACTGAAGCTTTCTTT. This codes for CATSNRGVYTEAFF.

The V and J genes are TRBV27 and TRBJ2-2; TRBD2 matches at 14 bases. V lost 5 bases to trimming and J lost 3 bases; unmatched junction nucleotides: 5. Germline V gene lookup returns CDR1 MNHEY and CDR2 SMNVEV (reference sequence). The CDR3 length is 17 residues. The CDR3 loop reads CASSRTSGRRDTGELFF. The CDR3 DNA reads TGTGCCAGCAGTCGGACTAGCGGGAGGCGGGACACCGGGGAGCTGTTTTTT.

V and J are TRBV6-5 and TRBJ1-2, with D possibly matching TRBD1 (5 bases). The CDR3 consists of 12 residues. Germline V gene data show CDR1 as MNHEY and CDR2 as SVGAGI. V lost 6 bases, J lost 4 bases, and 9 bases lay in between. The CDR3 region has the DNA TGTGCCAGCAGCAACGGGGGCTATGGCTACACCTTC. Its protein product is CASSNGGYGYTF.

This clone was observed a few times. The chain joins TRBV11-2 to TRBJ1-6, with a weak D call TRBD1 (5 bases). The V end lost 1 base, the J end lost 0 bases, and 13 bases lay between the germline ends. The CDR3 contains 18 residues. Germline-derived CDR1 and CDR2 are SGHAT and FQNNGV. CDR3 nucleotide sequence: TGTGCCAGCAGCTTAGCCCTGGGGGGGAGCTCCTATAATTCACCCCTCCACTTT. Its protein is CASSLALGGSSYNSPLHF.

This chain joins TRBV28 and TRBJ2-7, with 10 bases lining up with TRBD2. Unmatched junction bases numbered 6, after V lost 5 bases and J lost 2 bases. CDR1 and CDR2 (germline): MDHEN, SYDVKM. The CDR3 consists of 15 residues. CDR3: CASSHGTSDPYEQYF. In DNA, the CDR3 is TGTGCCAGCAGTCACGGGACTAGCGACCCCTACGAGCAGTACTTC.

The chain employs TRBV5-4 and TRBJ2-5; 8 bases line up with TRBD2. The CDR3 is 16 residues long. V gave up 4 bases and J gave up 4 bases; unmatched junction bases: 12. From germline, CDR1 is SGHNT and CDR2 YYREEE (reference sequence). CDR3 in DNA: TGTGCCAGCAGCGGAACTACTAGCGGCGGCGTAGAGACCCAGTACTTC. The encoded protein is CASSGTTSGGVETQYF.